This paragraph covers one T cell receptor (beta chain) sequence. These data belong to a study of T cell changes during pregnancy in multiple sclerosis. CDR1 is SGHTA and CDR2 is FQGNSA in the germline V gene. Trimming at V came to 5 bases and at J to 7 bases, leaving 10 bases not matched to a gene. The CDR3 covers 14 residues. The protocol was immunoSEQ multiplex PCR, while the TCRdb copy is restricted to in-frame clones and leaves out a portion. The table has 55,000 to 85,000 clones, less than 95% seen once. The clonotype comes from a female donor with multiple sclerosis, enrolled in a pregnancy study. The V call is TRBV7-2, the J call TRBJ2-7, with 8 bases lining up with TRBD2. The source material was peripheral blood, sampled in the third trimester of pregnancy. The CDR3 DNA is TGTGCCAGCAGCCCCCGGGGGGGCTCTGGGGAGCAGTACTTC. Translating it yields CASSPRGGSGEQYF. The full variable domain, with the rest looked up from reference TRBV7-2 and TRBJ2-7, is GAGVSQSPSNKVTEKGKDVELRCDPISGHTALYWYRQSLGQGLEFLIYFQGNSAPDKSGLPSDRFSAERTGGSVSTLTIQRTQQEDSAVYLCASSPRGGSGEQYFGPGTRLTVT.